This note documents a single TCR beta chain sequence. This specimen belongs to a study of blood T cell repertoires in COVID-19. TCRdb keeps only in-frame clones here, not all; method: immunoSEQ multiplex PCR. This sample has 150,000 to 190,000 clones, with less than 90% found just once. CDR1 is SGDLS, CDR2 YYNGEE, per germline. V dropped 4 bases and J dropped 5 bases, with 20 bases sitting between them. This CDR3 comprises 16 residues. The V and J genes are TRBV9 and TRBJ2-3; maybe TRBD2 (7 bases). The sequenced material came from peripheral blood. The origin of this receptor is a woman in her 70s with acute or convalescent COVID-19. CDR3 sequence reads: CASSPRRDTGGDTQYF. CDR3 nucleotides: TGTGCCAGCAGCCCGAGAAGGGACACGGGAGGAGATACGCAGTATTTT.